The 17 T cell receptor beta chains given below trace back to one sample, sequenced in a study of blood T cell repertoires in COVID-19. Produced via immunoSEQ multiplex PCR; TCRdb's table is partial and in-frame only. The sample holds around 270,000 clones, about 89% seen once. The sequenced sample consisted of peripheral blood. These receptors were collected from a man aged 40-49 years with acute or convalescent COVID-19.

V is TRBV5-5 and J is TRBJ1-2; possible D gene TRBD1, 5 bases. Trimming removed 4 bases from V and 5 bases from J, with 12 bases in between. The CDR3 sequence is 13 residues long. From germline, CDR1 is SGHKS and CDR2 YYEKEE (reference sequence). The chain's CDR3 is CASSPPGIYGYTF. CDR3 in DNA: TGTGCCAGCAGCCCCCCAGGGATATATGGCTACACCTTC.

Written as DNA, the CDR3 is TGTGCCAGCAGCCTATCTAGCGGGGACTACACAGATACGCAGTATTTT. Translating gives CASSLSSGDYTDTQYF. The chain recombines TRBV9 with TRBJ2-3; 9 nucleotides line up with TRBD2. The CDR3 loop spans 16 amino acids. CDR1 and CDR2 from the germline V gene are SGDLS and YYNGEE. V trimming: 4 bases; J trimming: 2 bases; junction bases outside the gene matches: 8.

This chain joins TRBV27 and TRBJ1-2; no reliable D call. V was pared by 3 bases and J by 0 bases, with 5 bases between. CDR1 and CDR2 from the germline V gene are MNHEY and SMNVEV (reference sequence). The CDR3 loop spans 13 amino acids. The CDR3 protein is CASSFRANYGYTF. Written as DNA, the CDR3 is TGTGCCAGCAGTTTCCGGGCTAACTATGGCTACACCTTC.

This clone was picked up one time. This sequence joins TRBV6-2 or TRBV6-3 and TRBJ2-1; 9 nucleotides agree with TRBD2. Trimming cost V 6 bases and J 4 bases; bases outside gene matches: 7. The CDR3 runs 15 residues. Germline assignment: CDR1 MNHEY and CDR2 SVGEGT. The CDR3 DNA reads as TGTGCCAGCAGCTATCGGACTAGCGTTTACAATGAGCAGTTCTTC. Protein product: CASSYRTSVYNEQFF.

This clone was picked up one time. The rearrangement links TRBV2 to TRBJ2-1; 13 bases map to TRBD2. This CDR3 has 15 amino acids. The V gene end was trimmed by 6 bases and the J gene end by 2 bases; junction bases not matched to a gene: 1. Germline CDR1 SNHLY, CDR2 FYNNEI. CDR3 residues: CASSTSGGAYNEQFF. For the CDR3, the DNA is TGTGCCAGCAGCACTAGCGGGGGGGCCTACAATGAGCAGTTCTTC.

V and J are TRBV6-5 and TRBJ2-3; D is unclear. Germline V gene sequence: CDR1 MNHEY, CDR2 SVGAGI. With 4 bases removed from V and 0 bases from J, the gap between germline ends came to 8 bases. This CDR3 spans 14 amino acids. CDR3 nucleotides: TGTGCCAGCAGTTTATACAGAAGCACAGATACGCAGTATTTT. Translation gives CASSLYRSTDTQYF.

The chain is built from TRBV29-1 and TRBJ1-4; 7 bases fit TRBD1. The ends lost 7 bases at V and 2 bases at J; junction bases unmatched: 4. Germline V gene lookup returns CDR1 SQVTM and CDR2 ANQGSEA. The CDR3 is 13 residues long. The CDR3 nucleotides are TGCAGCGGACAGGGTGACACTAATGAAAAACTGTTTTTT. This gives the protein CSGQGDTNEKLFF.

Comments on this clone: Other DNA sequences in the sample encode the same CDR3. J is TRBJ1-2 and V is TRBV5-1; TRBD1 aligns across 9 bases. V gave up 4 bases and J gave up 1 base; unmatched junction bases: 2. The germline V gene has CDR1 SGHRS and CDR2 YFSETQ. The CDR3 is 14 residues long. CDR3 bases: TGCGCCAGCAGCCCGACAGGGGGTAACTATGGCTACACCTTC. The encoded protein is CASSPTGGNYGYTF.

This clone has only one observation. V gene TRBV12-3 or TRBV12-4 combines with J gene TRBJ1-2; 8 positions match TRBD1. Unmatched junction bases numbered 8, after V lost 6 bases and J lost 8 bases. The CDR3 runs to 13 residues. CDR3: CASSRGQGLGYTF. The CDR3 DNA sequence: TGTGCCAGCAGCCGCGGACAGGGCCTCGGCTACACCTTC.

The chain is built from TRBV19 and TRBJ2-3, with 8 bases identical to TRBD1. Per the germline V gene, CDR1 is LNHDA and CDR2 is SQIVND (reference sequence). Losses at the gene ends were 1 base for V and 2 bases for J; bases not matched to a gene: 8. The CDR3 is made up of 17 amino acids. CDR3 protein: CASSIGGQALFTDTQYF. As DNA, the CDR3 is TGTGCCAGTAGTATAGGGGGACAGGCCCTCTTCACAGATACGCAGTATTTT.

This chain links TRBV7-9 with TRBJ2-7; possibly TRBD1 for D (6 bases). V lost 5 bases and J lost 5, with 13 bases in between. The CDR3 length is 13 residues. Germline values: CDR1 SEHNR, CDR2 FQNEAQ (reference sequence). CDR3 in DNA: TGTGCCAGCAGCCCCACAGGGTTCGACGAGCAGTACTTC. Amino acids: CASSPTGFDEQYF. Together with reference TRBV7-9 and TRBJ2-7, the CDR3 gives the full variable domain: DTGVSQNPRHKITKRGQNVTFRCDPISEHNRLYWYRQTLGQGPEFLTYFQNEAQLEKSRLLSDRFSAERPKGSFSTLEIQRTEQGDSAMYLCASSPTGFDEQYFGPGTRLTVT.

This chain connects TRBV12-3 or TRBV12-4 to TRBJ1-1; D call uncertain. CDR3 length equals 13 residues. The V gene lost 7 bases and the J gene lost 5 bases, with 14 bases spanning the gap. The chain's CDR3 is CASIKARGTEAFF. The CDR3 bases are TGTGCCAGCATCAAGGCGCGAGGAACTGAAGCTTTCTTT.

For the CDR3, the DNA is TGCGCCAGCAGCTTGGGCCGGACAGGGTATGGCTACACCTTC. This sequence encodes CASSLGRTGYGYTF. The gene calls are TRBV5-1 and TRBJ1-2; 8 bases are shared with TRBD1. Germline-derived CDR1 and CDR2 are SGHRS and YFSETQ. CDR3 length: 14 amino acids. J gave up 5 bases and V 0 bases, and 3 bases lay outside the gene matches. Full variable domain (rest looked up from reference TRBV5-1 and TRBJ1-2): KAGVTQTPRYLIKTRGQQVTLSCSPISGHRSVSWYQQTPGQGLQFLFEYFSETQRNKGNFPGRFSGRQFSNSRSEMNVSTLELGDSALYLCASSLGRTGYGYTFGSGTRLTVV.

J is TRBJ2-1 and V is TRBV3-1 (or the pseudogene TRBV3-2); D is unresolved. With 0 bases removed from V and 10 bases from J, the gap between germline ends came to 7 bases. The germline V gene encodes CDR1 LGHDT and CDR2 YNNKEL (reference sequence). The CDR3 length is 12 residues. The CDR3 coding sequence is TGTGCCAGCAGCCAAGACGTGCGGGAGCAGTTCTTC. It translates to CASSQDVREQFF.

Here the CDR3 DNA reads TGTGCCAGCAGTCTCGGGGGGGCGGTAAATGAGCAGTTCTTC. It yields the protein CASSLGGAVNEQFF. The chain is built from TRBV27 and TRBJ2-1; 8 nucleotides match TRBD2. CDR1 is MNHEY, CDR2 SMNVEV, per germline (reference sequence). J lost 7 bases, V lost 5 bases, and 7 bases had no gene match. This CDR3 comprises 14 residues.

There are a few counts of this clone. CDR3 DNA sequence: TGCGCCAGCAGCTTAACCCCCCAGCGGGCGATCTCCTACAATGAGCAGTTCTTC. Translation: CASSLTPQRAISYNEQFF. The chain links TRBV5-1 to TRBJ2-1; perhaps TRBD2 as D (6 bases). Trimming cost V 2 bases and J 0 bases, with 18 bases left between them. The CDR3 is 18 amino acids. The germline CDR1 and CDR2 sequences are SGHRS and YFSETQ.

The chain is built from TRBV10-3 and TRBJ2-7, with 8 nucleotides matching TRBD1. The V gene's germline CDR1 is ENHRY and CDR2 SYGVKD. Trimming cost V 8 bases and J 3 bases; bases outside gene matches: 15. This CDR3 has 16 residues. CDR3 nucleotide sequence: TGTGCCATCTCGGTTTCCTCGGGACAGGCCTTCTACGAGCAGTACTTC. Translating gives CAISVSSGQAFYEQYF.